This T cell receptor beta chain stems from a study of blood T cell repertoires in COVID-19. Method: immunoSEQ multiplex PCR; TCRdb's copy keeps in-frame clones and lacks some. The table shows around 340,000 clones, with roughly 86% occurring only once. This clone was found once. Participants came from under 30 US areas, aged roughly 18 to 95 years. This CDR3 has 14 residues. With V trimmed by 5 bases and J by 8 bases, 7 bases remained unmatched. Germline-derived CDR1 and CDR2 are SGHRS and YFSETQ. The chain has TRBV5-1 and TRBJ1-4, with TRBD1 matching 9 bases. This TCR derives from a woman aged 30 to 39 who had been exposed to COVID-19. Sequencing input: PBMCs or T cells enriched from blood (not recorded which). CDR3 bases: TGCGCCAGCAGACGAGGACAGGGGATGGAAAAACTGTTTTTT. It is translated as CASRRGQGMEKLFF.